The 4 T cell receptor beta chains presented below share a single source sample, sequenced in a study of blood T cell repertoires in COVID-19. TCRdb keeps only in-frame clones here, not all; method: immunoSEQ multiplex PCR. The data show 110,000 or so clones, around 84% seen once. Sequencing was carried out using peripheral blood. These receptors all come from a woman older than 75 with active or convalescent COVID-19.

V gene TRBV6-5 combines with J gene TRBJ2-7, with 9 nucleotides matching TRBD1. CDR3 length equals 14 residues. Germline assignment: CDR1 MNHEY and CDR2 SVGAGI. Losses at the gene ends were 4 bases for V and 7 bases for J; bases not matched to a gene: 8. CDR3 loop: CASSLRDREDEQYF. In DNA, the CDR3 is TGTGCCAGCAGTTTGCGGGACAGGGAGGATGAGCAGTACTTC.

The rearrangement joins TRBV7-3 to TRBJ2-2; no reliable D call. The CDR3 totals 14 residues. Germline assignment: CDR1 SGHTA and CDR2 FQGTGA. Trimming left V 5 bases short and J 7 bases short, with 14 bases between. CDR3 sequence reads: CASSPTRSRGELFF. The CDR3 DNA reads TGTGCCAGCAGCCCAACCCGGAGCCGCGGGGAGCTGTTTTTT. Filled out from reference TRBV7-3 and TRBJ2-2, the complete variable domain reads GAGVSQTPSNKVTEKGKYVELRCDPISGHTALYWYRQSLGQGPEFLIYFQGTGAADDSGLPNDRFFAVRPEGSVSTLKIQRTERGDSAVYLCASSPTRSRGELFFGEGSRLTVL.

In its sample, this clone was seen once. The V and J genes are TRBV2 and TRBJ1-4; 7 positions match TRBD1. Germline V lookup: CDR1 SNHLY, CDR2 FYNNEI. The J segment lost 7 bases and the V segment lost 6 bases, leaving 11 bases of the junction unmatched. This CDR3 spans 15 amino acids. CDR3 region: CASRERDSWAEKLFF. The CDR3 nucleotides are TGTGCCAGCAGAGAAAGGGACAGTTGGGCTGAAAAACTGTTTTTT. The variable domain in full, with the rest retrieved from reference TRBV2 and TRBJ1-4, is EPEVTQTPSHQVTQMGQEVILRCVPISNHLYFYWYRQILGQKVEFLVSFYNNEISEKSEIFDDQFSVERPDGSNFTLKIRSTKLEDSAMYFCASRERDSWAEKLFFGSGTQLSVL.

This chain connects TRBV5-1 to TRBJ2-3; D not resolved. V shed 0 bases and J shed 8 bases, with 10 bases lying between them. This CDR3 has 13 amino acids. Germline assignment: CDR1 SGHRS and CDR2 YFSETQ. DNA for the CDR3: TGCGCCAGCAGCTTGGCCGGTCGGAGTACGCAGTATTTT. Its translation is CASSLAGRSTQYF.